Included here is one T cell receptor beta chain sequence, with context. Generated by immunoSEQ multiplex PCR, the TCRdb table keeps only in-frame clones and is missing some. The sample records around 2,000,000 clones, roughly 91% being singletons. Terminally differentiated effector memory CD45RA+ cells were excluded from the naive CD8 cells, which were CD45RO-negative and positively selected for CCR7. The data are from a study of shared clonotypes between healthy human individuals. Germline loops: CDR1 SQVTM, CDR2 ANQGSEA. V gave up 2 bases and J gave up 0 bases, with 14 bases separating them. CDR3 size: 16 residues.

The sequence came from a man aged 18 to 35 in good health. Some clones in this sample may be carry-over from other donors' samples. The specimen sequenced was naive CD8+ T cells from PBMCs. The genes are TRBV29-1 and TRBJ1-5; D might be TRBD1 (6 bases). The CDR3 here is CSVEPCRTASNQPQHF. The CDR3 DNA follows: TGCAGCGTTGAACCATGCAGGACAGCTAGCAATCAGCCCCAGCATTTT.